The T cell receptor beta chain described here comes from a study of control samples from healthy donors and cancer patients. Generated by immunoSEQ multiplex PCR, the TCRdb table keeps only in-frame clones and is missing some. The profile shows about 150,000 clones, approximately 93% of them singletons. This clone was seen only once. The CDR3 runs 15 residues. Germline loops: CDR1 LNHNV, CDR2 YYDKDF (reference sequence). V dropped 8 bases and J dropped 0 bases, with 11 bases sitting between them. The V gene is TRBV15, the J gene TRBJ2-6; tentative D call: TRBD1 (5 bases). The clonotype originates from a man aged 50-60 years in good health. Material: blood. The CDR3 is CATSGLSSGANVLTF. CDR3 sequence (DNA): TGTGCCACCTCAGGGCTTAGCTCTGGGGCCAACGTCCTGACTTTC.